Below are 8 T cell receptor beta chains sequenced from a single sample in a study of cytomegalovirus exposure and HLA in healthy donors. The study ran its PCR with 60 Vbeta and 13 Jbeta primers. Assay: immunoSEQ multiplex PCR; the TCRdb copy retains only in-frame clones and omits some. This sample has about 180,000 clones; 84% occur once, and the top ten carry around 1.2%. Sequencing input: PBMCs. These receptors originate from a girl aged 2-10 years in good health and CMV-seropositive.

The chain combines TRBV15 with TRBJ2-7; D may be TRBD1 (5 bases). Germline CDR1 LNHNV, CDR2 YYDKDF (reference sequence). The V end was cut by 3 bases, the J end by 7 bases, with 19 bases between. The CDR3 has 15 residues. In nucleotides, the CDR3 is TGTGCCACCAGCAGCATTAGCACAGGAGTTCGAGAGCAGTACTTC. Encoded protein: CATSSISTGVREQYF.

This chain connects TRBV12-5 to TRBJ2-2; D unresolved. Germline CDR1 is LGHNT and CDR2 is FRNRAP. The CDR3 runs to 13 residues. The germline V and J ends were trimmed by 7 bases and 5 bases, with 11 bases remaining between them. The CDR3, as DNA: TGTGCTAGTGATCTCTCGCGGACCGGGGAGCTGTTTTTT. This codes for CASDLSRTGELFF.

CDR3 in amino acids: CASSVKPGTDAYEQYF. CDR3 in DNA: TGTGCCAGCAGCGTGAAGCCCGGGACAGACGCCTACGAGCAGTACTTC. J is TRBJ2-7 and V is TRBV9; 7 bases are a match to TRBD1. Germline V CDR1 and CDR2: SGDLS, YYNGEE. This CDR3 has 16 amino acids. Trimming took 2 bases from V and 2 from J; bases not matched to a gene: 10.

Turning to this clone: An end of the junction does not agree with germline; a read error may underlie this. CDR3 in amino acids: CATSLQQYYEQYF. In DNA, the CDR3 is TGTGCCACCAGTCTACAGCAGTACTACGAGCAGTACTTC. The chain employs TRBV28 and TRBJ2-7; the D is unclear. The CDR3 has 13 amino acids. Germline-derived CDR1 and CDR2 are MDHEN and SYDVKM.

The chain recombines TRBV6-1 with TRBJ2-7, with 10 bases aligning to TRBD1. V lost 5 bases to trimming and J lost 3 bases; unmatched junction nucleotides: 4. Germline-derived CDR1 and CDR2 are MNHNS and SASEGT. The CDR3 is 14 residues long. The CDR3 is CASSTGTGDYEQYF. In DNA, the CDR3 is TGTGCCAGCAGTACCGGGACAGGGGACTACGAGCAGTACTTC.

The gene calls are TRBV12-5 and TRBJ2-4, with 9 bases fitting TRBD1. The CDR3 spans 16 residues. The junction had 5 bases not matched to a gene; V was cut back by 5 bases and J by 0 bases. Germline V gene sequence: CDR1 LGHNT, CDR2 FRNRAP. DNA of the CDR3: TGTGCTAGTGGTCGCGGGACAGGGCTAGCCAAAAACATTCAGTACTTC. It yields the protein CASGRGTGLAKNIQYF.

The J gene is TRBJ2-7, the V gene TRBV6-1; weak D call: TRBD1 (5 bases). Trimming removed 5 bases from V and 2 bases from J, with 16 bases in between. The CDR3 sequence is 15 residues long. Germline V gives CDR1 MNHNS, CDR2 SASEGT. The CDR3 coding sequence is TGTGCCAGCAGTCACCGATCGACAGAAGCCTACGAGCAGTACTTC. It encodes CASSHRSTEAYEQYF.

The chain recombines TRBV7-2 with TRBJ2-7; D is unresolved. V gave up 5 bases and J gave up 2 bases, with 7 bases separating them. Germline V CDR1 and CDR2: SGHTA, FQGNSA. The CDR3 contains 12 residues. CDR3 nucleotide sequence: TGTGCCAGCAGCCCTTCCCCCTACGAGCAGTACTTC. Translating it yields CASSPSPYEQYF.